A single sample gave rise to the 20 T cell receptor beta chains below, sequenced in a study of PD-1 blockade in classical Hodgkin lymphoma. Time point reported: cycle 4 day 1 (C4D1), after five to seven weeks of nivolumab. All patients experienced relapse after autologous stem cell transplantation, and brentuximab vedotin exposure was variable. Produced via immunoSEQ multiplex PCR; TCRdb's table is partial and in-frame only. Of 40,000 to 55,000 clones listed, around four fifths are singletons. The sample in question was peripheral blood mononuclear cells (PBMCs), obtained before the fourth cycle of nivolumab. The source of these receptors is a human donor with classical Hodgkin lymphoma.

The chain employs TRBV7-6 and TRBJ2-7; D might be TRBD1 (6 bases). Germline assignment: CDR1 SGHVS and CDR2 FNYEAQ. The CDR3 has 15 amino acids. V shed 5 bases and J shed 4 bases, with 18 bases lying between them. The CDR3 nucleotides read TGTGCCAGCAGCCCACAAGGGGGAGTTCTGTACGAGCAGTACTTC. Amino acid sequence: CASSPQGGVLYEQYF.

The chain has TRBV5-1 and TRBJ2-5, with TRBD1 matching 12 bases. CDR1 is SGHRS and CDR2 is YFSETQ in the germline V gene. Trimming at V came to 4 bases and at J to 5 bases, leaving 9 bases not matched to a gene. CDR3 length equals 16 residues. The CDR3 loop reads CASSRGTGGDGETQYF. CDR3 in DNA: TGCGCCAGCAGCCGGGGGACAGGGGGCGATGGGGAGACCCAGTACTTC.

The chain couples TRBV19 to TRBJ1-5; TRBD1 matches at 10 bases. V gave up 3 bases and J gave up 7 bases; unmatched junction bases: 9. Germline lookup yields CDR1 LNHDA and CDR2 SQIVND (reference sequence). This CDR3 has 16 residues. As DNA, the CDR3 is TGTGCCAGTAGTATTACAGGACAGGGGGTATGGCAGCCCCAGCATTTT. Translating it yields CASSITGQGVWQPQHF.

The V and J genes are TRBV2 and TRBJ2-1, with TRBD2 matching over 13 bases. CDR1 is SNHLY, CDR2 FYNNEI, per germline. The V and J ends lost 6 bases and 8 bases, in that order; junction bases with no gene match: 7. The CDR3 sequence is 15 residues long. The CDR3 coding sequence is TGTGCCAGCAGGCTCACTAGCGGGGGGGCCTATGAGCAGTTCTTC. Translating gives CASRLTSGGAYEQFF.

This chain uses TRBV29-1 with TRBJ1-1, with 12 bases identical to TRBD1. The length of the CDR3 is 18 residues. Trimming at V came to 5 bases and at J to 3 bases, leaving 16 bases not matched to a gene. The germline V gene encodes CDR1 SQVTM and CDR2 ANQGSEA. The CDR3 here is CSVSGTGGFFGQDTEAFF. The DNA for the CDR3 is TGCAGCGTTTCCGGGACAGGGGGCTTTTTTGGTCAAGACACTGAAGCTTTCTTT.

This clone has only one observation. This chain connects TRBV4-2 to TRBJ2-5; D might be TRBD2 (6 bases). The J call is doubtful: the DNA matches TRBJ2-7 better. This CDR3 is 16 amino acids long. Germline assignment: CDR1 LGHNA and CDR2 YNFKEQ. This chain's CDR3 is CASSQDILAVSYEQYF. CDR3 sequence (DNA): TGTGCCAGCAGCCAAGATATACTAGCAGTTTCCTACGAGCAGTACTTC.

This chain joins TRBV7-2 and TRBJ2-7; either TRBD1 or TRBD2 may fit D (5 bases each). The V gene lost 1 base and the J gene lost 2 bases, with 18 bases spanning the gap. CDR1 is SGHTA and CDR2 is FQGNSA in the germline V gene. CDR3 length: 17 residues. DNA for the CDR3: TGTGCCAGCAGCTTAGTAGGGGACCCCACCGGGGCCTACGAGCAGTACTTC. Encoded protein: CASSLVGDPTGAYEQYF. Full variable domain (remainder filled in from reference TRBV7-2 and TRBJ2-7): GAGVSQSPSNKVTEKGKDVELRCDPISGHTALYWYRQSLGQGLEFLIYFQGNSAPDKSGLPSDRFSAERTGGSVSTLTIQRTQQEDSAVYLCASSLVGDPTGAYEQYFGPGTRLTVT.

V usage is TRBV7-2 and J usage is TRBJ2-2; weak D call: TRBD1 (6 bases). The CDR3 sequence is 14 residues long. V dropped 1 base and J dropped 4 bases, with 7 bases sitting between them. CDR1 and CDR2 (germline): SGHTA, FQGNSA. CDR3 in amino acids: CASSLGGPTGELFF. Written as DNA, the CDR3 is TGTGCCAGCAGCTTAGGGGGGCCCACCGGGGAGCTGTTTTTT.

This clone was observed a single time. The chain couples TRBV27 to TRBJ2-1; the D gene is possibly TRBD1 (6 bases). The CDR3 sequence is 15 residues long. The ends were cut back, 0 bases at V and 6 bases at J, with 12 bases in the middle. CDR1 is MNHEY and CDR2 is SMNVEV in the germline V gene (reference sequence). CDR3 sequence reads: CASSLSGRGGNEQFF. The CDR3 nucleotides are TGTGCCAGCAGTTTATCTGGCAGGGGTGGCAATGAGCAGTTCTTC.

The CDR3 spells CASSYSGQASPLHF. The CDR3 DNA is TGTGCCAGCAGTTACTCAGGGCAGGCGTCACCCCTCCACTTT. The genes are TRBV6-5 and TRBJ1-6; D not resolved. The germline CDR1 and CDR2 sequences are MNHEY and SVGAGI. This CDR3 has 14 amino acids. V lost 0 bases, J lost 10 bases, and 10 bases lay in between.

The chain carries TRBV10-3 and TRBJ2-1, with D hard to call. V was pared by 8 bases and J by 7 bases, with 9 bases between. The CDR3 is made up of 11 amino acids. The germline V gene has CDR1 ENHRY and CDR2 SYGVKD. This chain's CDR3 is CAISGVNEQFF. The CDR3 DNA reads TGTGCCATCTCAGGTGTGAATGAGCAGTTCTTC.

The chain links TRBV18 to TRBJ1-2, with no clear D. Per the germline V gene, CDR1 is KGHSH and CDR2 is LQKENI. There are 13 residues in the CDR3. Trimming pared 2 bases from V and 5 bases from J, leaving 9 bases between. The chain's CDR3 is CASSPGYHYGYTF. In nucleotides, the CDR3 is TGTGCCAGCTCACCAGGGTATCATTATGGCTACACCTTC.

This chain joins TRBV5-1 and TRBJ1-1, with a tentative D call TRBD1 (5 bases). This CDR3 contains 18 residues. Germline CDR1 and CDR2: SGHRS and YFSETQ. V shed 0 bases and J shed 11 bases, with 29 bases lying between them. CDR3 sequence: CASSLAKFGATSRQRAFF. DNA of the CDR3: TGCGCCAGCAGCTTGGCCAAATTCGGGGCTACAAGTCGCCAGCGGGCTTTCTTT.

CDR3 sequence: CASSLGVVGLRTQYF. The DNA of the CDR3 is TGTGCCAGCAGCCTCGGCGTGGTAGGATTGCGGACCCAGTACTTC. The genes are TRBV5-4 and TRBJ2-5; D unclear. V lost 4 bases and J 7 bases, leaving 20 bases between the germline ends. From germline, CDR1 is SGHNT and CDR2 YYREEE (reference sequence). The CDR3 extends over 15 amino acids.

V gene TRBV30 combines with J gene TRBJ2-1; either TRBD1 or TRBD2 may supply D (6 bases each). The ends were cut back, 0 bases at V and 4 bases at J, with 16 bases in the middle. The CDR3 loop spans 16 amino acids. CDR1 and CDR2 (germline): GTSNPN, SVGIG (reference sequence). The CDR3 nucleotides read TGTGCCTGGAGTGTACCCCCGGGGGCAGTATACAATGAGCAGTTCTTC. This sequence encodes CAWSVPPGAVYNEQFF. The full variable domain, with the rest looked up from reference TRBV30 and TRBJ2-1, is SQTIHQWPATLVQPVGSPLSLECTVEGTSNPNLYWYRQAAGRGLQLLFYSVGIGQISSEVPQNLSASRPQDRQFILSSKKLLLSDSGFYLCAWSVPPGAVYNEQFFGPGTRLTVL.

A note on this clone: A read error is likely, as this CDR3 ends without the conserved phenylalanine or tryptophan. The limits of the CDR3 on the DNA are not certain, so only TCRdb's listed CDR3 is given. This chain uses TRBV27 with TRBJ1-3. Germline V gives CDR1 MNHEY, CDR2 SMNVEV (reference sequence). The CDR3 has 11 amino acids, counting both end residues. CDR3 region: CASSCLQGGSS.

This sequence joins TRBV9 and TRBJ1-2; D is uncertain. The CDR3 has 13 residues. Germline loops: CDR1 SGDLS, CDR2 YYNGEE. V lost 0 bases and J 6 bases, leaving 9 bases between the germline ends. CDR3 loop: CASSVDGSHGYTF. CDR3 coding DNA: TGTGCCAGCAGCGTAGACGGGTCTCATGGCTACACCTTC.

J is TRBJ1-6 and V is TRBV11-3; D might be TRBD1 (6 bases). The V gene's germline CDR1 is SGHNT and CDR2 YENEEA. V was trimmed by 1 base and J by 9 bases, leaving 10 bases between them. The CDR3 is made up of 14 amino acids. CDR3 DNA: TGTGCCAGCAGCTTAGCCGGGGGCGGTTCACCCCTCCACTTT. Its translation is CASSLAGGGSPLHF.

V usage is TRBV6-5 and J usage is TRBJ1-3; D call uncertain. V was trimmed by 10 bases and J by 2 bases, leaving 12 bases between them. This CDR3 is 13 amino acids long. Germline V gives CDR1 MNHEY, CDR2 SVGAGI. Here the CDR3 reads CATFDNTGNTIYF. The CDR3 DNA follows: TGTGCCACCTTCGACAACACTGGAAACACCATATATTTT.

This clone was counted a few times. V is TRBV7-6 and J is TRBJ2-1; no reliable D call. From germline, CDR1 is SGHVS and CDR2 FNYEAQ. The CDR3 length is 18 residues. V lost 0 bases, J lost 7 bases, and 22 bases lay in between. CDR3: CASSLAQLSGWALNEQFF. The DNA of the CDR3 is TGTGCCAGCAGCTTAGCGCAGTTAAGTGGATGGGCTCTTAATGAGCAGTTCTTC.